This T cell receptor (beta chain) was recorded in a study of regulatory T cells in long-lasting Graves disease. Study-wide points: Patients whose Graves' disease persisted exhibited lower TCR diversity than those newly diagnosed. The researchers studied only peripheral blood, not thyroid tissue. Possibly, too few samples lowered accuracy.

CDR3 regions were amplified by Arm-PCR using iRepertoire HTBI primers to build TCR beta libraries. From the multiplex PCR reads, TCRdb called clonotypes with MiXCR, one entry per CDR3 protein. Here the sample spans a few hundred thousand distinct CDR3 sequences, about 20% being singletons. This clonotype occurred many times. Its antigen is not identified. Described time point: persistent/refractory GD, antithyroid drugs over 5 years with positive TRAb. Generation of the TCR library employed RNA extracted from PBMCs. It was an endocrinology department in Xi'an, China, that provided the patients. The material was peripheral blood mononuclear cells (PBMCs), obtained when the disease was refractory, from a patient treated with antithyroid drugs. The receptor's source is a female donor with Graves disease.

The DNA for the CDR3 is TGTGCCAGCAGTACTCACCTACGGCACACTGAAGCTTTCTTT. Its translation is CASSTHLRHTEAFF. The chain joins TRBV28 to TRBJ1-1, with D unresolved. From germline, CDR1 is MDHEN and CDR2 SYDVKM. Deletions cut 5 bases from V and 3 bases from J, with 13 bases between. CDR3 length equals 14 residues. The full variable domain, its missing parts supplied by reference TRBV28 and TRBJ1-1, is DVKVTQSSRYLVKRTGEKVFLECVQDMDHENMFWYRQDPGLGLRLIYFSYDVKMKEKGDIPEGYSVSREKKERFSLILESASTNQTSMYLCASSTHLRHTEAFFGQGTRLTVV.